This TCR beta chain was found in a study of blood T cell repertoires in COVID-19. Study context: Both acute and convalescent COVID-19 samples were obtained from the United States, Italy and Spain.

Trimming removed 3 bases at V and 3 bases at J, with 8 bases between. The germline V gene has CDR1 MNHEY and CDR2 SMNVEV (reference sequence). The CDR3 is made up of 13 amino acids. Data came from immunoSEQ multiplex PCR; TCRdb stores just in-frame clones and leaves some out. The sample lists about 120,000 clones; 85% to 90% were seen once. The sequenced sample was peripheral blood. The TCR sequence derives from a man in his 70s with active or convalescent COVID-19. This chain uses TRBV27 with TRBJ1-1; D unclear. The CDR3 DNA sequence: TGTGCCAGCAGTTTTATGAGGGACACTGAAGCTTTCTTT. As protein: CASSFMRDTEAFF.